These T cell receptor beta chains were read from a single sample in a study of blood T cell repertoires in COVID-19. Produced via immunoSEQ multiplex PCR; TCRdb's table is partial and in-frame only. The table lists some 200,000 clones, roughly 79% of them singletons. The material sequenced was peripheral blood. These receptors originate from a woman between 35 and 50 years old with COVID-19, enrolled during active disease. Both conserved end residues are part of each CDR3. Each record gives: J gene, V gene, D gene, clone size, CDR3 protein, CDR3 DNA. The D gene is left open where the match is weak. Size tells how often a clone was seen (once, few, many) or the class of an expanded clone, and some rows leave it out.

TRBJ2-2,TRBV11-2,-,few,CASSLISGTTGELFF,TGTGCCAGCAGCTTAATAAGTGGGACAACCGGGGAGCTGTTTTTT
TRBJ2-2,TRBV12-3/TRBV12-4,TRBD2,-,CASDGGTPGELFF,TGTGCCAGCGACGGGGGGACGCCCGGGGAGCTGTTTTTT
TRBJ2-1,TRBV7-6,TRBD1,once,CASSPGQGAINEQFF,TGTGCCAGCAGTCCGGGACAGGGGGCAATAAATGAGCAGTTCTTC
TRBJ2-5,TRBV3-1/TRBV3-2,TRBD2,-,CASSVERGIQETQYF,TGTGCCAGCAGTGTTGAGCGGGGGATACAAGAGACCCAGTACTTC
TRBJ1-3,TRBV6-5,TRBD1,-,CASSPPGTGLTIYF,TGTGCCAGCAGTCCCCCCGGGACAGGGCTCACCATATATTTT
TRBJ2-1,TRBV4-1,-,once,CASSQVAPSLYNEQFF,TGCGCCAGCAGCCAAGTAGCACCCTCTCTGTACAATGAGCAGTTCTTC
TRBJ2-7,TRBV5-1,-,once,CASRLVFGSEQYF,TGCGCCAGCCGCCTGGTTTTCGGGAGCGAGCAGTACTTC
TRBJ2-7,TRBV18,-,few,CASSTDTRSYEQYF,TGTGCCAGCTCCACGGACACCCGATCCTACGAGCAGTACTTC
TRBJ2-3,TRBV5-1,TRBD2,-,CASSFSSGRADTQYF,TGCGCCAGCAGCTTTAGTAGCGGGAGGGCAGATACGCAGTATTTT
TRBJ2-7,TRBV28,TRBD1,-,CASSLPGTGDEQYF,TGTGCCAGCAGTTTACCGGGGACAGGGGACGAGCAGTACTTC
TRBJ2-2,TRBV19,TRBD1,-,CASSGTGGIGGELFF,TGTGCCAGTAGCGGGACAGGGGGAATCGGCGGGGAGCTGTTTTTT
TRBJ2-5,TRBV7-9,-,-,CASSFYPSGEETQYF,TGTGCCAGCAGCTTCTATCCCTCAGGGGAAGAGACCCAGTACTTC
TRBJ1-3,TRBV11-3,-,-,CASSRGNSGNTIYF,TGTGCCAGCAGCCGGGGAAACTCTGGAAACACCATATATTTT
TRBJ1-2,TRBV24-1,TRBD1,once,CATSEGDRNNYGYTF,TGTGCCACCAGTGAGGGGGACAGAAATAACTATGGCTACACCTTC
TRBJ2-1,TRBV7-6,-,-,CASSVGHYNEQFF,TGTGCCAGCAGCGTAGGACATTACAATGAGCAGTTCTTC
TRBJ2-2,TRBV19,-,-,CASSRQAGYTGELFF,TGTGCCAGTAGCAGACAGGCTGGGTACACCGGGGAGCTGTTTTTT
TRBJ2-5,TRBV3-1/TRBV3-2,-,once,CASSQDSRSQETQYF,TGTGCCAGCAGCCAAGATTCGCGGAGCCAAGAGACCCAGTACTTC
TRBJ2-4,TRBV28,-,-,CASRGGGSKNIQYF,TGTGCCAGCAGAGGCGGGGGCTCCAAAAACATTCAGTACTTC
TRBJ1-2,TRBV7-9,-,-,CASTREPRGYTF,TGTGCCAGTACTCGGGAACCTAGGGGCTACACCTTC
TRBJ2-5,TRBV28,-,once,CASSFITKETQYF,TGTGCCAGCAGTTTTATTACTAAAGAGACCCAGTACTTC
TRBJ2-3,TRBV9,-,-,CASSVDGKDTQYF,TGTGCCAGCAGCGTAGACGGGAAAGATACGCAGTATTTT
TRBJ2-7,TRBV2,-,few,CASSDGDFFYEQYF,TGTGCCAGCAGTGATGGGGACTTCTTCTACGAGCAGTACTTC
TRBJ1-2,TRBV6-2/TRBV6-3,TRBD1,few,CASSSDGGQGENYGYTF,TGTGCCAGCAGCTCCGACGGAGGACAGGGGGAAAACTATGGCTACACCTTC
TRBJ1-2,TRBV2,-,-,CASSEVDYGYTF,TGTGCCAGCAGTGAGGTAGATTATGGCTACACCTTC
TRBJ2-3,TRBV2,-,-,CASSGGPSGSTQYF,TGTGCCAGCAGTGGGGGGCCCTCGGGCTCCACGCAGTATTTT
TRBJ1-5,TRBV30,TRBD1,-,CAWSHGRGRGRVGDQPQHF,TGTGCCTGGAGTCACGGTCGGGGCAGGGGGCGAGTTGGGGATCAGCCCCAGCATTTT
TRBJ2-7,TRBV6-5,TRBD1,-,CASRTGVSYEQYF,TGTGCCAGCCGGACAGGGGTTTCCTACGAGCAGTACTTC
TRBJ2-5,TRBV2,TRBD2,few,CASSSPSGKQTQYF,TGTGCCAGCAGTTCGCCTAGCGGGAAACAGACCCAGTACTTC
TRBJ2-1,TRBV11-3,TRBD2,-,CASSLESTGGGRLNEQFF,TGTGCCAGCAGCTTAGAATCCACTGGGGGCGGGAGGTTAAATGAGCAGTTCTTC
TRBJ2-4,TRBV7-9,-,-,CASSNALSSRGGENIQYF,TGTGCCAGCAGCAATGCCTTATCGTCTAGGGGGGGTGAAAACATTCAGTACTTC
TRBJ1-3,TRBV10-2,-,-,CASSDPNSGNTIYF,TGCGCCAGCAGTGACCCTAACTCTGGAAACACCATATATTTT
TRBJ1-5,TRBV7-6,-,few,CASSLLDNSNQPQHF,TGTGCCAGCAGCTTATTGGACAATAGCAATCAGCCCCAGCATTTT
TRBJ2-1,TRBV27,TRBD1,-,CASSLYDRGSYNEQFF,TGTGCCAGCAGCTTATACGACAGGGGCTCCTACAATGAGCAGTTCTTC
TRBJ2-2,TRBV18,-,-,CASSPSTGPNTGELFF,TGTGCCAGCTCACCCTCGACAGGTCCGAACACCGGGGAGCTGTTTTTT
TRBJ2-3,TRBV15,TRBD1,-,CATSSDRGRTDTQYF,TGTGCCACCAGCAGCGACAGGGGGCGAACAGATACGCAGTATTTT
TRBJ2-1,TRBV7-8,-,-,CASSPRQTTYNEQFF,TGTGCCAGCAGCCCTAGACAGACCACCTACAATGAGCAGTTCTTC
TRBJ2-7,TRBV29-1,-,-,CSVSQLRDYEQYF,TGCAGCGTTTCGCAGTTGCGGGATTACGAGCAGTACTTC
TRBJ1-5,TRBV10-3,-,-,CAISEGEVQPQHF,TGTGCCATCAGTGAGGGAGAGGTTCAGCCCCAGCATTTT
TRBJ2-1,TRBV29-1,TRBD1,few,CSVGGRDRGYNEQFF,TGCAGCGTTGGGGGACGGGACAGAGGATACAATGAGCAGTTCTTC
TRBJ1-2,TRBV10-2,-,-,CASSGPVGDYGYTF,TGCGCCAGCAGTGGCCCTGTGGGAGACTATGGCTACACCTTC
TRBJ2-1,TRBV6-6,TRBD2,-,CASTFLPGGYNEQFF,TGTGCCAGCACCTTCTTGCCGGGGGGTTACAATGAGCAGTTCTTC
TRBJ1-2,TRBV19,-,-,CASSIVPGNYGYTF,TGTGCCAGTAGTATAGTGCCAGGGAACTATGGCTACACCTTC
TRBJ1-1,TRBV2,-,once,CASGGGWNTEAFF,TGTGCCAGCGGGGGGGGTTGGAACACTGAAGCTTTCTTT
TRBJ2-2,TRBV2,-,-,CASTAEGEITGELFF,TGTGCCAGCACAGCCGAGGGAGAGATCACCGGGGAGCTGTTTTTT
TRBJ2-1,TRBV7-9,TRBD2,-,CASSLPGLAGENEQFF,TGTGCCAGCAGCTTGCCGGGACTAGCGGGAGAAAATGAGCAGTTCTTC
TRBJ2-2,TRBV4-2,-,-,CASSQDGGGELFF,TGTGCCAGCAGCCAAGACGGAGGCGGGGAGCTGTTTTTT
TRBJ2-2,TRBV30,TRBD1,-,CAWRDRATGELFF,TGTGCCTGGAGAGACAGGGCCACCGGGGAGCTGTTTTTT
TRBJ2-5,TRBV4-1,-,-,CASSLMTVAQETQYF,TGCGCCAGCAGCCTGATGACAGTGGCACAAGAGACCCAGTACTTC
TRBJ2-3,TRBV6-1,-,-,CASSETSDTQYF,TGTGCCAGCAGTGAAACTTCAGATACGCAGTATTTT
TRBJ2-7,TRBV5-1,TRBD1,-,CASRPGTGPYEQYF,TGCGCCAGCAGGCCCGGGACAGGGCCCTACGAGCAGTACTTC
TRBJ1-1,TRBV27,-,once,CASSFSGNTEAFF,TGTGCCAGCAGTTTTTCGGGGAACACTGAAGCTTTCTTT